This entry is about one T cell receptor (beta chain). Diagnostic decisions used clinical symptoms, serum thyroxine and TRAb, thyroid ultrasound and orbital computed tomography. The sample comes from a study of T cells in Graves' hyperthyroidism and ophthalmopathy. The investigators amplified TCR beta CDR3 regions from RNA transcripts. With the HTBI primer set, the TCR CDR3 went through a first round of RT-PCR. TCRdb reprocessed the multiplex PCR reads with MiXCR, giving one entry per CDR3 protein. Seen here are a few hundred thousand distinct CDR3 sequences, approximately 44% observed once, and the top ten hold around 8%. Material: peripheral blood or thyroid tissue (not recorded which). This clonotype was obtained from a woman between 18 and 29 years old with Graves' hyperthyroidism.

This CDR3 is CASRDRGTEAFF. The CDR3 coding sequence is TGTGCCAGCAGGGACAGGGGGACTGAAGCTTTCTTT. J is TRBJ1-1 and V is TRBV12-3 or TRBV12-4, with 10 bases matching TRBD1. This CDR3 spans 12 amino acids. J lost 5 bases, V lost 6 bases, and 0 bases had no gene match.